Each of the 28 T cell receptor beta chains below was sequenced from the same sample in a study of blood T cell repertoires in COVID-19. TCRdb keeps only in-frame clones here, not all; method: immunoSEQ multiplex PCR. This sample has more than 350,000 clones; just under 90% occur once, and the top ten carry roughly 9.4%. Sequenced: PBMCs or T cells enriched from blood (not recorded which). These receptors came from a woman aged 45-59 years who had recovered from COVID-19.

The chain recombines TRBV7-2 with TRBJ2-3, with D unclear. Germline V gene sequence: CDR1 SGHTA, CDR2 FQGNSA. The CDR3 consists of 11 residues. V shed 5 bases and J shed 6 bases, with 6 bases lying between them. The CDR3 protein is CASSVRDTQYF. The CDR3 region has the DNA TGTGCCAGCAGCGTCAGGGATACGCAGTATTTT.

This chain links TRBV19 with TRBJ2-3, with 12 bases matching TRBD1. Germline CDR1 LNHDA, CDR2 SQIVND (reference sequence). CDR3 length: 16 residues. J gave up 4 bases and V 6 bases, and 8 bases lay outside the gene matches. CDR3 region: CASRHPGQGASDTQYF. The CDR3 nucleotides are TGTGCCAGTAGACACCCGGGACAGGGGGCTTCAGATACGCAGTATTTT.

The genes are TRBV30 and TRBJ2-1; D remains ambiguous. V gave up 0 bases and J gave up 4 bases, with 10 bases separating them. This CDR3 is built from 14 residues. From germline, CDR1 is GTSNPN and CDR2 SVGIG (reference sequence). CDR3 coding DNA: TGTGCCTGGAGTGTAGGCGGAATTTACAATGAGCAGTTCTTC. As protein: CAWSVGGIYNEQFF.

The gene calls are TRBV6-4 and TRBJ2-3; TRBD2 matches 9 bases. The CDR3 is made up of 14 amino acids. The germline gives CDR1 MRHNA, CDR2 SNTAGT. V shed 4 bases, J shed 3 bases, and the junction held 2 bases outside the gene matches. CDR3 nucleotide sequence: TGTGCCAGCAGTGCGGCGGGGGGGACAGATACGCAGTATTTT. It encodes CASSAAGGTDTQYF.

The chain recombines TRBV6-5 with TRBJ1-2; 11 bases are a match to TRBD1. The CDR3 consists of 15 residues. The V gene's germline CDR1 is MNHEY and CDR2 SVGAGI. V was clipped by 6 bases and J by 7 bases; unmatched bases: 10. The CDR3 DNA sequence: TGTGCCAGCAGGACTCGGACAGGGGGCCTTGGTGGCTACACCTTC. This encodes CASRTRTGGLGGYTF.

The chain recombines TRBV27 with TRBJ2-7, with unresolved D. There are 12 residues in the CDR3. V was shortened by 4 bases and J by 4 bases, with 8 bases between the two germline ends. Germline loops: CDR1 MNHEY, CDR2 SMNVEV (reference sequence). The CDR3 reads CASSSLGYEQYF. The CDR3, as DNA: TGTGCCAGCAGTTCTCTCGGGTACGAGCAGTACTTC.

This clone was seen just once. The chain has TRBV18 and TRBJ2-6; D is uncertain. The V end was cut by 3 bases, the J end by 0 bases, with 18 bases between. There are 19 residues in the CDR3. Germline V gene lookup returns CDR1 KGHSH and CDR2 LQKENI. The CDR3 region is CASSPQDMGLSSGANVLTF. In nucleotides, the CDR3 is TGTGCCAGCTCACCCCAAGACATGGGCCTAAGCTCTGGGGCCAACGTCCTGACTTTC.

The V call is TRBV5-1, the J call TRBJ1-1; 8 bases fit TRBD1. The V gene end was trimmed by 8 bases and the J gene end by 1 base; junction bases not matched to a gene: 7. CDR1 and CDR2 from the germline V gene are SGHRS and YFSETQ. The CDR3 spans 14 residues. The CDR3 reads CASVIGTGNTEAFF. The CDR3 DNA reads as TGCGCCAGTGTAATCGGGACAGGGAACACTGAAGCTTTCTTT.

The CDR3 nucleotides read TGCGCCAGCAGTCAGCCAGGGGGACCCACCTACGAGCAGTACTTC. Translation: CASSQPGGPTYEQYF. The rearrangement joins TRBV23-1 to TRBJ2-7; 7 bases line up with TRBD1. TRBV23-1 carries the ORF label, with uncertain function. This CDR3 has 15 residues. With V trimmed by 3 bases and J by 2 bases, 7 bases remained unmatched.

This chain joins TRBV19 and TRBJ1-6; 7 nucleotides match TRBD1. This CDR3 contains 16 residues. J was trimmed by 9 bases and V by 5 bases; bases with no gene match: 13. Germline lookup yields CDR1 LNHDA and CDR2 SQIVND (reference sequence). The CDR3 region has the DNA TGTGCCAGTAGTGAGGACAGGCCCATGCCTCGTTCACCCCTCCACTTT. Amino acid sequence: CASSEDRPMPRSPLHF.

This chain uses TRBV6-5 with TRBJ1-2; TRBD1 aligns across 7 bases. The CDR3 has 15 amino acids. Germline CDR1 is MNHEY and CDR2 is SVGAGI. J gave up 4 bases and V 5 bases, and 10 bases lay outside the gene matches. For the CDR3, the DNA is TGTGCCAGCAGTCTGGACAGGAAGGTGATCTATGGCTACACCTTC. It codes for CASSLDRKVIYGYTF.

The chain joins TRBV11-3 to TRBJ2-2; TRBD2 is a possible D gene (7 bases). The CDR3 is 17 residues long. The germline CDR1 and CDR2 sequences are SGHNT and YENEEA. Trimming removed 6 bases from V and 6 bases from J, with 23 bases in between. The chain's CDR3 is CASSPRVAGAGAGELFF. The DNA of the CDR3 is TGTGCCAGCAGTCCAAGGGTTGCGGGGGCAGGAGCCGGGGAGCTGTTTTTT. The entire variable domain, with the rest obtained from reference TRBV11-3 and TRBJ2-2, is as follows: EAGVVQSPRYKIIEKKQPVAFWCNPISGHNTLYWYLQNLGQGPELLIRYENEEAVDDSQLPKDRFSAERLKGVDSTLKIQPAELGDSAVYLCASSPRVAGAGAGELFFGEGSRLTVL.

This clone has more than one count but fewer than ten. The rearrangement uses TRBV12-5 and TRBJ1-5; 7 nucleotides align to TRBD1. Germline V gives CDR1 LGHNT, CDR2 FRNRAP. The CDR3 contains 16 residues. Losses at the gene ends were 1 base for V and 2 bases for J; bases not matched to a gene: 5. In DNA, the CDR3 is TGTGCTAGTGGTTTGGGACAGGGAATCGGCAATCAGCCCCAGCATTTT. Encoded protein: CASGLGQGIGNQPQHF.

The chain uses TRBV30 and TRBJ2-2, with D possibly TRBD2 on 6 matching bases. CDR1 and CDR2 (germline): GTSNPN, SVGIG (reference sequence). The CDR3 covers 12 residues. CDR3 DNA: TGTGGGGGCGGGGATCGGACCGGGGAGCTGTTTTTT. Its protein product is CGGGDRTGELFF.

J is TRBJ1-2 and V is TRBV28, with 7 positions matching TRBD1. CDR3 length equals 14 residues. J lost 7 bases, V lost 6 bases, and 11 bases had no gene match. Germline V CDR1 and CDR2: MDHEN, SYDVKM. The CDR3 spells CASSPGTVIFGYTF. DNA for the CDR3: TGTGCCAGCAGCCCCGGGACAGTTATCTTTGGCTACACCTTC.

V gene TRBV7-2 combines with J gene TRBJ1-1, with D possibly matching TRBD1 (6 bases). CDR3 length: 16 amino acids. CDR1 SGHTA and CDR2 FQGNSA come from the germline V gene. V was cut by 2 bases and J by 0 bases, with 13 bases left in between. For the CDR3, the DNA is TGTGCCAGCAGCTTAAGGGGGAAGACAATGAACACTGAAGCTTTCTTT. Residues: CASSLRGKTMNTEAFF. Full variable domain (remainder filled in from reference TRBV7-2 and TRBJ1-1): GAGVSQSPSNKVTEKGKDVELRCDPISGHTALYWYRQSLGQGLEFLIYFQGNSAPDKSGLPSDRFSAERTGGSVSTLTIQRTQQEDSAVYLCASSLRGKTMNTEAFFGQGTRLTVV.

This clone turned up a few times. The chain employs TRBV28 and TRBJ1-2; 8 bases match TRBD1. The V gene's germline CDR1 is MDHEN and CDR2 SYDVKM. CDR3 size: 11 residues. V was pared by 5 bases and J by 9 bases, with 2 bases of the junction left unmatched. CDR3 protein: CASSDRGRYTF. CDR3 nucleotides: TGTGCCAGCAGTGACAGGGGTCGCTACACCTTC.

The chain uses TRBV6-6 and TRBJ1-5; 7 bases align to TRBD1. The V and J ends lost 5 bases and 2 bases, in that order; junction bases with no gene match: 9. Germline V gene data show CDR1 as MNHNY and CDR2 as SVGAGI (reference sequence). The CDR3 runs to 16 residues. DNA of the CDR3: TGTGCCAGCAGTAACAAACAGGGGACCGGCAATCAGCCCCAGCATTTT. Translating gives CASSNKQGTGNQPQHF.

The rearrangement joins TRBV3-1 (or the pseudogene TRBV3-2) to TRBJ1-1; D may be TRBD1 (6 bases). V lost 4 bases, J lost 4 bases, and 19 bases lay in between. There are 16 residues in the CDR3. Germline V lookup: CDR1 LGHDT, CDR2 YNNKEL (reference sequence). CDR3 sequence reads: CASSRLQGLGATEAFF. The CDR3 nucleotides are TGTGCCAGCAGCCGGTTACAGGGATTGGGGGCCACTGAAGCTTTCTTT.

The chain is built from TRBV24-1 and TRBJ1-2; 12 bases map to TRBD1. The CDR3 length is 15 residues. CDR1 and CDR2 from the germline V gene are KGHDR and SFDVKD. Trimming cost V 4 bases and J 7 bases; bases outside gene matches: 6. The CDR3 nucleotides are TGTGCCACCAGTGACCCGGGACAGGGGGCGGGTGGCTACACCTTC. It yields the protein CATSDPGQGAGGYTF.

V gene TRBV19 combines with J gene TRBJ1-2; D uncertain. Trimming pared 5 bases from V and 5 bases from J, leaving 12 bases between. The CDR3 totals 13 residues. In germline, CDR1 is LNHDA, CDR2 SQIVND (reference sequence). The CDR3 here is CASSSRGRYGYTF. In DNA, the CDR3 is TGTGCCAGTAGTTCGAGAGGGAGATATGGCTACACCTTC.

The rearrangement joins TRBV2 to TRBJ1-4; no clear D. The germline V and J ends were trimmed by 1 base and 5 bases, with 8 bases remaining between them. Germline CDR1 and CDR2: SNHLY and FYNNEI. The CDR3 covers 14 residues. The CDR3 DNA reads as TGTGCCAGCAGTGAAGGGCGGAGAAATGAAAAACTGTTTTTT. Amino acids: CASSEGRRNEKLFF.

The chain links TRBV27 to TRBJ1-2; TRBD1 matches at 9 bases. Germline V gene lookup returns CDR1 MNHEY and CDR2 SMNVEV (reference sequence). J gave up 4 bases and V 2 bases, and 5 bases lay outside the gene matches. The CDR3 length is 15 residues. The CDR3 here is CASSLRTGEFYGYTF. The CDR3 DNA sequence: TGTGCCAGCAGTTTAAGGACAGGGGAGTTCTATGGCTACACCTTC.

V usage is TRBV7-2 and J usage is TRBJ2-3; 7 bases map to TRBD2. The CDR3 extends over 15 amino acids. Germline values: CDR1 SGHTA, CDR2 FQGNSA. Trimming cost V 5 bases and J 4 bases; bases outside gene matches: 9. Written as DNA, the CDR3 is TGTGCCAGCAGCCCCCAATGGGGGGGGGCAGATACGCAGTATTTT. It yields the protein CASSPQWGGADTQYF.

The V call is TRBV28, the J call TRBJ1-1; TRBD1 is a possible D gene (5 bases). Germline CDR1 MDHEN, CDR2 SYDVKM. This CDR3 has 14 amino acids. V lost 4 bases to trimming and J lost 4 bases, with 13 bases between them. This chain's CDR3 is CASSSPGVSTEAFF. CDR3 coding DNA: TGTGCCAGCAGTTCCCCGGGGGTTTCCACTGAAGCTTTCTTT.

This clone was seen just once. This specimen includes other DNA sequences encoding the same CDR3. The chain couples TRBV28 to TRBJ2-7, with 8 nucleotides matching TRBD1. The V and J ends lost 4 bases and 4 bases, in that order; junction bases with no gene match: 6. The CDR3 loop spans 14 amino acids. Germline assignment: CDR1 MDHEN and CDR2 SYDVKM. In nucleotides, the CDR3 is TGTGCCAGCAGTTCTGGGACAGGCCCTTACGAGCAGTACTTC. This codes for CASSSGTGPYEQYF.

The V call is TRBV4-2, the J call TRBJ1-4; TRBD1 is a possible D gene (6 bases). The germline CDR1 and CDR2 sequences are LGHNA and YNFKEQ. This CDR3 is built from 18 residues. The V and J ends lost 0 bases and 7 bases respectively, with 21 bases between them. For the CDR3, the DNA is TGTGCCAGCAGCCAAGAGTTTTCACAGGGCGTAATGTCTGAAAAACTGTTTTTT. This encodes CASSQEFSQGVMSEKLFF.

The CDR3 reads CAINSGTGVYGYTF. The DNA for the CDR3 is TGTGCCATCAACTCCGGGACAGGGGTTTATGGCTACACCTTC. The chain joins TRBV10-3 to TRBJ1-2; 10 bases line up with TRBD1. The CDR3 loop spans 14 amino acids. Germline V lookup: CDR1 ENHRY, CDR2 SYGVKD. Germline trimming cut 7 bases from V and 5 bases from J; bases unmatched to any gene: 7.